The 21 T cell receptor beta chains below all came from one sample that was sequenced in a study of cytomegalovirus exposure and HLA in healthy donors. Profiled with immunoSEQ multiplex PCR; TCRdb holds only in-frame clones, not every one. The sample carries under 200,000 clones, more than 80% recorded once. The sample consisted of PBMCs. The receptors originated from a woman aged 18 to 35 in good health and CMV-seropositive.

This chain connects TRBV27 to TRBJ2-7; 8 bases match TRBD2. In germline, CDR1 is MNHEY, CDR2 SMNVEV (reference sequence). This CDR3 has 15 amino acids. V shed 3 bases and J 5 bases; nucleotides not matched to a gene: 9. The CDR3 is CASSFVGTRSHEQYF. The DNA of the CDR3 is TGTGCCAGCAGTTTTGTTGGGACTAGGTCCCACGAGCAGTACTTC.

V is TRBV11-2 and J is TRBJ2-7; TRBD1 agrees at 10 bases. The CDR3 extends over 15 amino acids. CDR1 is SGHAT and CDR2 is FQNNGV in the germline V gene. The V segment lost 5 bases and the J segment 3 bases; nucleotides outside the gene matches: 7. The CDR3 DNA reads TGTGCCAGCAGCCAGACAGGGGGCACGAGCTACGAGCAGTACTTC. It is translated as CASSQTGGTSYEQYF.

This chain links TRBV27 with TRBJ2-3; 13 bases match TRBD2. Losses at the gene ends were 9 bases for V and 5 bases for J; bases not matched to a gene: 8. CDR1 and CDR2 (germline): MNHEY, SMNVEV (reference sequence). This CDR3 is 15 amino acids long. The CDR3 sequence: CASTTSGRAGDTQYF. CDR3 bases: TGTGCCAGTACTACTAGCGGGAGGGCCGGAGATACGCAGTATTTT.

The rearrangement links TRBV14 to TRBJ2-1; 11 nucleotides match TRBD2. The CDR3 length is 15 residues. Trimming removed 4 bases from V and 5 bases from J; junction bases left unmatched: 4. The germline CDR1 and CDR2 sequences are SGHDN and FVKESK. The CDR3 bases are TGTGCCAGCAGCCGCATAGCGGGGGGGCACAATGAGCAGTTCTTC. It specifies CASSRIAGGHNEQFF.

The chain recombines TRBV27 with TRBJ2-1, with TRBD2 matching over 7 bases. J was trimmed by 4 bases and V by 3 bases; bases with no gene match: 9. CDR1 MNHEY and CDR2 SMNVEV come from the germline V gene (reference sequence). The CDR3 length is 16 residues. CDR3 sequence: CASSFLGLAVYNEQFF. The CDR3 nucleotides read TGTGCCAGCAGTTTCCTCGGCCTAGCGGTTTACAATGAGCAGTTCTTC.

This sequence joins TRBV4-1 and TRBJ1-1, with D unclear. Trimming pared 3 bases from V and 1 base from J, leaving 18 bases between. CDR3 length: 17 amino acids. CDR1 is MGHRA and CDR2 is YSYEKL in the germline V gene. The DNA of the CDR3 is TGCGCCAGCAGCCATCCCCAGTGGGAAGGGAGGAACACTGAAGCTTTCTTT. This gives the protein CASSHPQWEGRNTEAFF.

The chain has TRBV6-5 and TRBJ2-3, with 10 nucleotides matching TRBD1. Germline assignment: CDR1 MNHEY and CDR2 SVGAGI. V lost 3 bases and J lost 1; bases outside the gene matches: 4. This CDR3 is 16 amino acids long. The CDR3 nucleotides are TGTGCCAGCAGTTATAGACAGGGGGCAGGCACAGATACGCAGTATTTT. Protein: CASSYRQGAGTDTQYF.

V and J are TRBV6-1 and TRBJ2-3, with D perhaps matching TRBD2 (5 bases). V dropped 6 bases and J dropped 4 bases, with 11 bases sitting between them. Germline V lookup: CDR1 MNHNS, CDR2 SASEGT. The CDR3 sequence is 13 residues long. The CDR3 DNA follows: TGTGCCAGCAGCCCGACTAAGGCAGATACGCAGTATTTT. It is translated as CASSPTKADTQYF.

The chain has TRBV27 and TRBJ1-1; D is undetermined. The V and J ends lost 0 bases and 0 bases respectively, with 14 bases between them. This CDR3 region has 17 residues. Germline loops: CDR1 MNHEY, CDR2 SMNVEV (reference sequence). The CDR3 DNA reads TGTGCCAGCAGTTTATCTTCCCGTGGCGGCATGAACACTGAAGCTTTCTTT. It translates to CASSLSSRGGMNTEAFF.

The CDR3 region is CASSPSSHSGGLANTGELFF. CDR3 coding DNA: TGTGCCAGCAGCCCCTCGTCCCACAGCGGGGGCCTCGCGAACACCGGGGAGCTGTTTTTT. The chain is built from TRBV4-2 and TRBJ2-2, with 8 bases lining up with TRBD2. The V gene end was trimmed by 4 bases and the J gene end by 0 bases; junction bases not matched to a gene: 16. The CDR3 is 20 amino acids. Germline CDR1 and CDR2: LGHNA and YNFKEQ.

V and J are TRBV29-1 and TRBJ1-5, with TRBD1 matching over 10 bases. The V segment lost 7 bases and the J segment 6 bases; nucleotides outside the gene matches: 6. The CDR3 has 13 residues. Germline lookup yields CDR1 SQVTM and CDR2 ANQGSEA. The CDR3 nucleotides read TGCAGCGGACGACAGGGGGCGCGTCAGCCCCAGCATTTT. Translation: CSGRQGARQPQHF.

The chain recombines TRBV6-4 with TRBJ2-2, with a weak D call TRBD1 (6 bases). Looked up from germline, CDR1 is MRHNA and CDR2 is SNTAGT. The CDR3 is 16 residues long. The V end was cut by 8 bases, the J end by 4 bases, with 20 bases between. CDR3 in amino acids: CASGTTDRSGTGELFF. The CDR3 DNA reads as TGTGCCAGCGGAACAACCGACAGGAGTGGCACCGGGGAGCTGTTTTTT.

This rearrangement joins TRBV19 to TRBJ1-2; D is unresolved. The V gene's germline CDR1 is LNHDA and CDR2 SQIVND (reference sequence). The CDR3 is 13 residues long. V lost 1 base, J lost 8 bases, and 11 bases lay in between. CDR3 region: CASSIGPPRGYTF. In DNA, the CDR3 is TGTGCCAGTAGTATAGGTCCCCCTAGGGGCTACACCTTC.

The chain carries TRBV30 and TRBJ1-3, with TRBD1 as a possible D gene (5 bases). Trimming took off 0 bases at V and 1 base at J, with 10 bases between the two ends. Germline V gene sequence: CDR1 GTSNPN, CDR2 SVGIG (reference sequence). CDR3 length equals 15 residues. The DNA of the CDR3 is TGTGCCTGGAGTGTAGTGGGGGGGTCTGGAAACACCATATATTTT. Translation gives CAWSVVGGSGNTIYF.

This rearrangement joins TRBV10-1 to TRBJ2-1, with 9 bases lining up with TRBD2. The CDR3 is 14 residues long. Trimming removed 9 bases from V and 2 bases from J; junction bases left unmatched: 5. From germline, CDR1 is WNHNN and CDR2 SYGVQD (reference sequence). CDR3 amino acids: CARVAGETYNEQFF. The CDR3 nucleotides read TGCGCCAGGGTAGCGGGAGAGACCTACAATGAGCAGTTCTTC.

V and J are TRBV2 and TRBJ2-4; no clear D. With 4 bases removed from V and 6 bases from J, the gap between germline ends came to 16 bases. The CDR3 totals 15 residues. Germline-derived CDR1 and CDR2 are SNHLY and FYNNEI. The CDR3 bases are TGTGCCAGCAGTGGGGCAGCTAATTTAAGAAACATTCAGTACTTC. Residues: CASSGAANLRNIQYF.

V is TRBV27 and J is TRBJ2-2, with D possibly being TRBD2 (6 bases). The CDR3 consists of 14 residues. V was shortened by 5 bases and J by 6 bases, with 13 bases between the two germline ends. Germline V gene data show CDR1 as MNHEY and CDR2 as SMNVEV (reference sequence). The CDR3 reads CASSREGRPGELFF. CDR3 nucleotides: TGTGCCAGCAGTAGAGAAGGGAGGCCCGGGGAGCTGTTTTTT.

The chain recombines TRBV29-1 with TRBJ1-1; 10 positions match TRBD1. J lost 4 bases, V lost 5 bases, and 7 bases had no gene match. CDR1 is SQVTM, CDR2 ANQGSEA, per germline. The CDR3 extends over 14 amino acids. CDR3 in amino acids: CSVRVTGGGTEAFF. DNA for the CDR3: TGCAGCGTTAGAGTGACAGGGGGCGGCACTGAAGCTTTCTTT.

This chain connects TRBV7-2 to TRBJ1-2; D is perhaps TRBD1 (5 bases). V was cut by 2 bases and J by 4 bases, with 17 bases left in between. The CDR3 spans 16 residues. Looked up from germline, CDR1 is SGHTA and CDR2 is FQGNSA. The CDR3 loop reads CASSLNGPGGSYGYTF. The CDR3, as DNA: TGTGCCAGCAGCTTAAATGGGCCGGGGGGGTCCTATGGCTACACCTTC.

This clone was counted a single time. The chain uses TRBV5-1 and TRBJ2-5; 8 bases are shared with TRBD2. Germline CDR1 and CDR2: SGHRS and YFSETQ. J lost 5 bases, V lost 9 bases, and 12 bases had no gene match. This CDR3 region has 14 residues. The CDR3 reads CATKLPGRGETQYF. CDR3 nucleotide sequence: TGCGCCACGAAACTCCCCGGGAGGGGCGAGACCCAGTACTTC.

The chain employs TRBV7-3 and TRBJ2-7; TRBD1 matches 7 bases. Germline CDR1 reads SGHTA; CDR2 reads FQGTGA. Trimming removed 1 base from V and 1 base from J; junction bases left unmatched: 10. This CDR3 is 17 amino acids long. The CDR3 coding sequence is TGTGCCAGCAGCTTAAAAAGGGACAGAAAAAGATCCTACGAGCAGTACTTC. The encoded protein is CASSLKRDRKRSYEQYF.